This T cell receptor (beta chain) was recorded in a study of T cell repertoires in cytomegalovirus infection. For the study at large: Public TCR beta signatures indicated both CMV infection and matching HLA type.

Points from the study as a whole: The ex vivo response was dominated by HLA-C-restricted CMV-specific TCR beta clonotypes. The cumulative frequency of public TCR beta families identified carriers of CMV plus the relevant HLA.

TCRdb reprocessed the reads via MiXCR and lists one record per CDR3 protein. This sample has some 180,000 distinct CDR3 sequences, with less than 9.5% found just once. This clonotype appeared many times. Its cognate antigen is unknown. With V trimmed by 2 bases and J by 2 bases, 5 bases remained unmatched. The CDR3 is 15 residues long. Germline assignment: CDR1 LGHNA and CDR2 YNFKEQ. Sequences were obtained from PBMCs. The sequence derives from a human donor in good health (CMV status not recorded). Some clones in this sample may be carry-over from other donors' samples. The chain links TRBV4-2 to TRBJ2-7, with 8 nucleotides matching TRBD1. CDR3 residues: CASSQSGQETYEQYF. CDR3 in DNA: TGTGCCAGCAGCCAATCGGGACAGGAGACCTACGAGCAGTACTTC.